This T cell receptor beta chain was retrieved from a study of cytomegalovirus exposure and HLA in healthy donors. Study results and limitations: Later analysis found that TCR beta chains associated with HLA were more clonally expanded than other, equally common chains. It was reported in a later analysis that an Asian-associated ancestry cluster showed fewer N-insertions than the approximately 670-donor mean. TRBV6-2, TRBV6-3 and some other V segments were unresolvable in 87-base-pair reads. The presence/absence work took it that sequencing depth was about the same across donors.

The CDR3 extends over 14 amino acids. Germline V gives CDR1 MNHNS, CDR2 SASEGT. J lost 3 bases, V lost 4 bases, and 6 bases had no gene match. Amplification used 60 Vbeta primers and 13 Jbeta primers. Libraries were prepared by immunoSEQ multiplex PCR; TCRdb keeps only in-frame clonotypes and omits some of them. The sample consists of around 110,000 clones, 70% to 75% of them appearing once. For this clone: Antigen unknown.

The chain combines TRBV6-1 with TRBJ2-7; TRBD1 agrees at 7 bases. This TCR derives from a woman younger than 35 in good health and CMV-seronegative. The sample consisted of PBMCs. The CDR3 protein is CASSVGQESYEQYF. CDR3 in DNA: TGTGCCAGCAGTGTAGGACAGGAGAGCTACGAGCAGTACTTC.